The sequence of this T cell receptor beta chain was determined in a study of blood T cell repertoires in COVID-19 (dated by TCRdb to 2018 to 2020). General notes on the study: Samples from collaborators originated in the United States, Italy and Spain and spanned both the acute and convalescent phases of COVID-19. A freely available public database, intended as a resource for researchers studying the immune response to SARS-CoV-2, is where the repertoires were released. HLA class I and class II types, where available, came from metadata supplied by the sample provider rather than from assay-based typing. Subjects who had been exposed to COVID-19, were actively infected with it, or had recovered from it provided the deeply sampled blood TCRbeta repertoires that made up the dataset. The sample metadata nearly always contained a de-identified subject ID, COVID-19 status, age in years and sex. The samples were drawn from the first 160 participants of the ongoing ImmuneRACE study and from over 950 subjects provided by 6 global collaborators. The prospective study material was composed of cDNA or gDNA derived from T cells, B-cell-depleted T cells, or PBMCs. What the study reported, not specific to this receptor: The quantity of clinical and demographic metadata differed by source and by participant and was supplied without curation.

Of note for this clone: This receptor's antigen is unknown. No much larger clone exists at a distance of one base, and base qualities are not known.

CDR1 and CDR2 were assigned from the germline V gene (reference sequence) as LGHDT and YNNKEL. Reading from cysteine to phenylalanine, the CDR3 counts 14 amino acids. Only CDR3 DNA remains: 42 bases, in frame from the first base. V and J lose 5 bases and 3 bases, and a span of 13 bases separates them. TCRbeta CDR3 regions were amplified from genomic DNA by means of the immunoSEQ Assay, a bias-controlled multiplex PCR. Regarding the original processing steps: Nucleated cell counts per sample were estimated from amplification of reference gene primers within the assay. To quantify the absolute abundance of each unique TCRbeta CDR3 rearrangement, sequence reads were collapsed and filtered. For each sample, productive Simpson clonality was calculated as the square root of Simpson's diversity index across productive rearrangements. TCRdb retrieved this table from immuneACCESS and kept in-frame rearrangements only. Not all clones are present; in checked studies, unresolved V genes account for under half, and no reason is known for the remainder. V and J calls and clone size follow that table, whereas D and trimming were derived from the DNA. The sample table records some 53,000 clones; nearly 90% of these occur just once. The ten largest make up 4.9% of the sample.

The collaborating institutions used their own protocols to collect whole blood in K2EDTA tubes. Collaborator samples were shipped for TCRbeta analysis as frozen whole blood, isolated PBMCs, or DNA extracted from either sample type. This receptor was identified in a man aged 55-75 years with active COVID-19. Sequencing used peripheral blood. This sequence uses TRBV3-1 (or the pseudogene TRBV3-2) and TRBJ2-5; possibly the D gene is TRBD1, per 6 matching bases. The CDR3 protein: CASSSIQGKETQYF. The DNA reads as follows: TGTGCCAGCAGCAGCATACAGGGAAAAGAGACCCAGTACTTC.